The 28 T cell receptor beta chains listed next were all sequenced from one sample in a study of breast tumors, draining lymph nodes, adjacent tissues. Axillary draining lymph nodes of breast cancer patients supplied the node samples. Each CDR3 protein is one row after TCRdb ran MiXCR on the multiplex PCR reads. The repertoire holds around 120,000 distinct CDR3 sequences, roughly 21% seen once, with 3.5% to 4.5% in the top ten. The specimen sequenced was axillary lymph node tissue. The receptors stem from a female donor with breast cancer. Some clones in this sample may be carry-over from other donors' samples.

This clonotype was detected many times. The chain employs TRBV4-1 and TRBJ1-2, with 8 bases aligning to TRBD1. The CDR3 is made up of 16 amino acids. Germline CDR1 reads MGHRA; CDR2 reads YSYEKL. V trimming: 0 bases; J trimming: 3 bases; junction bases outside the gene matches: 6. The CDR3 DNA follows: TGCGCCAGCAGCCAAGAAACAGGGGGGACGTACTATGGCTACACCTTC. Residues: CASSQETGGTYYGYTF.

The V gene is TRBV19, the J gene TRBJ1-5, with a weak D call TRBD1 (6 bases). CDR1 and CDR2 from the germline V gene are LNHDA and SQIVND (reference sequence). V lost 1 base and J lost 1, with 14 bases in between. This CDR3 has 17 amino acids. CDR3: CASSIGRDKQSNQPQHF. Written as DNA, the CDR3 is TGTGCCAGTAGTATAGGCAGGGACAAACAGAGCAATCAGCCCCAGCATTTT.

The V gene is TRBV11-2, the J gene TRBJ2-4; tentative D call: TRBD2 (5 bases). Trimming left V 1 base short and J 1 base short, with 11 bases between. Germline V gene lookup returns CDR1 SGHAT and CDR2 FQNNGV. This CDR3 is built from 16 residues. The CDR3 DNA follows: TGTGCCAGCAGCTTAGTTTGGGGAGCGGCCAAAAACATTCAGTACTTC. Translating gives CASSLVWGAAKNIQYF. The variable domain in full, with the rest retrieved from reference TRBV11-2 and TRBJ2-4, is EAGVAQSPRYKIIEKRQSVAFWCNPISGHATLYWYQQILGQGPKLLIQFQNNGVVDDSQLPKDRFSAERLKGVDSTLKIQPAKLEDSAVYLCASSLVWGAAKNIQYFGAGTRLSVL.

This clonotype showed up many times. The chain couples TRBV6-5 to TRBJ2-7; D could derive from TRBD1 or TRBD2 (5 bases each). CDR1 and CDR2 (germline): MNHEY, SVGAGI. The CDR3 runs to 16 residues. The ends were cut back, 5 bases at V and 2 bases at J, with 19 bases in the middle. In DNA form, the CDR3 reads TGTGCCAGCAGTCCGCGCACCGGGACCCCCGCCTACGAGCAGTACTTC. This gives the protein CASSPRTGTPAYEQYF.

The sample holds many counts of this clonotype. CDR3 protein: CASSEGQRSYNEQFF. CDR3 bases: TGTGCCAGCAGCGAGGGACAGCGCTCCTACAATGAGCAGTTCTTC. The V and J genes are TRBV6-5 and TRBJ2-1; 7 positions match TRBD1. The CDR3 extends over 15 amino acids. Germline CDR1 reads MNHEY; CDR2 reads SVGAGI. The V and J ends lost 6 bases and 0 bases, in that order; junction bases with no gene match: 5.

Ten or more counts support this clonotype. V usage is TRBV5-1 and J usage is TRBJ2-1; 8 nucleotides match TRBD1. Germline V gives CDR1 SGHRS, CDR2 YFSETQ. This CDR3 comprises 15 residues. The junction had 6 bases not matched to a gene; V was cut back by 0 bases and J by 7 bases. CDR3 nucleotide sequence: TGCGCCAGCAGCTTGGTGCAGGGGGCAAATAATGAGCAGTTCTTC. This encodes CASSLVQGANNEQFF.

This clonotype has ten or more counts. The rearrangement uses TRBV12-3 or TRBV12-4 and TRBJ2-1; the D is unclear. V lost 4 bases and J lost 7, with 11 bases in between. The CDR3 is 13 amino acids. CDR3 sequence (DNA): TGTGCCAGCAGTTGGCAGCGTAAGAATGAGCAGTTCTTC. Translation: CASSWQRKNEQFF.

Details on this clonotype: This may stem from a read error, because a much larger clone lies one nucleotide away. This chain uses TRBV19 with TRBJ1-4; D is unresolved. CDR1 is LNHDA, CDR2 SQIVND, per germline (reference sequence). This CDR3 is 13 amino acids long. V was trimmed by 9 bases and J by 5 bases, leaving 13 bases between them. Here the CDR3 reads CASHNAINEKLFF. CDR3 DNA: TGTGCCAGCCACAACGCAATCAATGAAAAACTGTTTTTT.

The genes are TRBV11-3 and TRBJ1-4, with no clear D. Germline lookup yields CDR1 SGHNT and CDR2 YENEEA. V lost 4 bases and J 0 bases, leaving 15 bases between the germline ends. The CDR3 has 17 amino acids. CDR3 DNA sequence: TGTGCCAGCAGCTCCCCCCCCCCCACTGCAACTAATGAAAAACTGTTTTTT. This gives the protein CASSSPPPTATNEKLFF.

Many counts were recorded for this clonotype. V is TRBV20-1 and J is TRBJ1-3, with D maybe TRBD1 (5 bases). V was trimmed by 4 bases and J by 1 base, leaving 11 bases between them. Germline CDR1 is DFQATT and CDR2 is SNEGSKA (reference sequence). The CDR3 is 14 residues long. The CDR3, as DNA: TGCAGTGCTACTCTCGGGGCTTCTGGAAACACCATATATTTT. Translated, it gives CSATLGASGNTIYF.

This chain connects TRBV28 to TRBJ1-5; no definite D call. The germline V gene encodes CDR1 MDHEN and CDR2 SYDVKM. This CDR3 is 14 amino acids long. V lost 8 bases and J lost 2, with 13 bases in between. The CDR3 region is CASGVALRNQPQHF. The CDR3 DNA sequence: TGTGCCAGCGGGGTAGCCCTTCGCAATCAGCCCCAGCATTTT.

This chain connects TRBV11-3 to TRBJ2-1; 8 bases line up with TRBD1. CDR1 is SGHNT and CDR2 is YENEEA in the germline V gene. The CDR3 runs to 13 residues. J was trimmed by 5 bases and V by 5 bases; bases with no gene match: 2. CDR3 nucleotide sequence: TGTGCCAGCAGCAAGACAGGGGACAATGAGCAGTTCTTC. Translated, it gives CASSKTGDNEQFF.

This clonotype occurred many times. The chain links TRBV20-1 to TRBJ1-5; D unresolved. V was shortened by 0 bases and J by 0 bases, with 15 bases between the two germline ends. Germline assignment: CDR1 DFQATT and CDR2 SNEGSKA (reference sequence). CDR3 size: 17 residues. DNA of the CDR3: TGCAGTGCTAGAGATCTGTCTCACCAGTTTAGCAATCAGCCCCAGCATTTT. Translating it yields CSARDLSHQFSNQPQHF.

This clonotype has only a few counts. The rearrangement joins TRBV12-3 or TRBV12-4 to TRBJ1-1; 8 bases agree with TRBD1. V was clipped by 5 bases and J by 10 bases; unmatched bases: 3. This CDR3 has 11 amino acids. The CDR3 loop reads CASSTGQGAFF. CDR3 nucleotides: TGTGCCAGCAGTACCGGACAGGGAGCTTTCTTT.

In its sample, this clonotype was seen a few times. Since a much larger clone is just one base distant, this may be a read error. This chain connects TRBV7-3 to TRBJ2-7; 12 bases line up with TRBD1. The length of the CDR3 is 13 residues. Germline CDR1 is SGHTA and CDR2 is FQGTGA. CDR3 DNA: TGTGTCAGCAGTCAAACCGGGACAGGGGGCAAGTACTTC. Its protein product is CVSSQTGTGGKYF. Filled out from reference TRBV7-3 and TRBJ2-7, the complete variable domain reads GAGVSQTPSNKVTEKGKYVELRCDPISGHTALYWYRQSLGQGPEFLIYFQGTGAADDSGLPNDRFFAVRPEGSVSTLKIQRTERGDSAVYLCVSSQTGTGGKYFGPGTRLTVT.

This clonotype was observed at least ten times. This chain joins TRBV11-2 and TRBJ1-2; the D gene is possibly TRBD1 (5 bases). CDR1 and CDR2 from the germline V gene are SGHAT and FQNNGV. Deletions cut 5 bases from V and 7 bases from J, with 14 bases between. The CDR3 is 13 residues long. CDR3 amino acids: CASSPTTGGGYTF. Written as DNA, the CDR3 is TGTGCCAGCAGCCCTACTACGGGGGGTGGCTACACCTTC.

For this clonotype: This sequence may be a read error, since a much larger clone differs from it by one base. This chain joins TRBV4-1 and TRBJ1-2; D gene ambiguous. The CDR3 contains 15 residues. Germline CDR1 reads MGHRA; CDR2 reads YSYEKL. Between the trimmed V and J ends, which lost 4 bases and 12 bases, there was a span of 24 bases. DNA for the CDR3: TGCGCCAGCAGCCTAAAGCTGGGCCTGAGCGAGGGCCACACCTTC. This sequence encodes CASSLKLGLSEGHTF.

This clonotype was detected ten times or more. The chain couples TRBV5-1 to TRBJ2-5, with D unclear. CDR3 size: 16 residues. With 4 bases removed from V and 5 bases from J, the gap between germline ends came to 21 bases. Looked up from germline, CDR1 is SGHRS and CDR2 is YFSETQ. DNA for the CDR3: TGCGCCAGCAGCCCTTCTAACCCCAGCCTTGGGGAGACCCAGTACTTC. Residues: CASSPSNPSLGETQYF.

The table lists this clonotype with many counts. The chain employs TRBV4-1 and TRBJ1-5; D gene ambiguous. CDR1 and CDR2 (germline): MGHRA, YSYEKL. The CDR3 loop spans 15 amino acids. V lost 1 base and J lost 0, with 7 bases in between. The CDR3 coding sequence is TGCGCCAGCAGCCAAGGACATTATAGCAATCAGCCCCAGCATTTT. Translation: CASSQGHYSNQPQHF.

This clonotype was counted many times. This chain's CDR3 is CASSRSMIYEQYF. The CDR3 bases are TGTGCCAGCAGTCGATCCATGATCTACGAGCAGTACTTC. V usage is TRBV28 and J usage is TRBJ2-7; D remains ambiguous. The CDR3 sequence is 13 residues long. V gave up 5 bases and J gave up 3 bases, with 11 bases separating them. CDR1 MDHEN and CDR2 SYDVKM come from the germline V gene.

A note on this clonotype: It may be a read error: a sequence one base away is much more abundant. J is TRBJ1-2 and V is TRBV10-2; 7 bases agree with TRBD1. The CDR3 runs to 13 residues. The J segment lost 8 bases and the V segment lost 6 bases, leaving 9 bases of the junction unmatched. Germline V gene lookup returns CDR1 WSHSY and CDR2 SAAADI. Here the CDR3 DNA reads TGCGCCAGCAGGGCTGGGACAGCTGAGGGCTACACCTTC. It yields the protein CASRAGTAEGYTF.

As concerns this clonotype: A much bigger clone sits one base away, suggesting this may be a read error. This chain joins TRBV19 and TRBJ2-5; D could derive from TRBD1 or TRBD2 (5 bases each). The CDR3 spans 14 residues. Germline V CDR1 and CDR2: LNHDA, SQIVND (reference sequence). The V and J ends lost 5 bases and 1 base respectively, with 11 bases between them. The CDR3 region is CASSPRGSQETQYF. As DNA, the CDR3 is TGTGCCAGTAGTCCCCGGGGCAGCCAAGAGACCCAGTACTTC. Full variable domain (outside the CDR3, taken from reference TRBV19 and TRBJ2-5): DGGITQSPKYLFRKEGQNVTLSCEQNLNHDAMYWYRQDPGQGLRLIYYSQIVNDFQKGDIAEGYSVSREKKESFPLTVTSAQKNPTAFYLCASSPRGSQETQYFGPGTRLLVL.

This clonotype showed up many times. CDR3 in amino acids: CASSPGQTYNEQFF. DNA of the CDR3: TGTGCCAGCAGCCCGGGACAGACCTACAATGAGCAGTTCTTC. J is TRBJ2-1 and V is TRBV11-3; 7 bases are shared with TRBD1. Per germline, CDR1 SGHNT and CDR2 YENEEA. Trimming took 5 bases from V and 2 from J; bases not matched to a gene: 3. The CDR3 sequence is 14 residues long.

In DNA form, the CDR3 reads TGCAGTGCTAGAAACGGAGGGGAAGCTTTCTTT. As protein: CSARNGGEAFF. The chain is built from TRBV20-1 and TRBJ1-1; D unresolved. There are 11 residues in the CDR3. V was clipped by 2 bases and J by 8 bases, with 9 bases between them. CDR1 is DFQATT and CDR2 is SNEGSKA in the germline V gene (reference sequence).

This clonotype appeared many times. J is TRBJ2-2 and V is TRBV2; 9 bases map to TRBD1. The CDR3 contains 15 residues. The germline V gene has CDR1 SNHLY and CDR2 FYNNEI. With V trimmed by 7 bases and J by 6 bases, 9 bases remained unmatched. The CDR3 DNA reads as TGTGCCAGCACCCCGGGACAGGGTAACCCCGGGGAGCTGTTTTTT. It specifies CASTPGQGNPGELFF.

Ten or more counts support this clonotype. The chain combines TRBV5-8 with TRBJ1-4; 9 bases are shared with TRBD1. Per germline, CDR1 SGHTS and CDR2 YDEGEE. V gave up 0 bases and J gave up 6 bases; unmatched junction bases: 6. The CDR3 extends over 16 amino acids. CDR3 in DNA: TGTGCCAGCAGCTTGGGGACCGGGACAGGGTATGAAAAACTGTTTTTT. Protein sequence: CASSLGTGTGYEKLFF.

This clonotype appeared many times. This sequence joins TRBV4-1 and TRBJ1-4; possibly TRBD1 for D (5 bases). Trimming cost V 3 bases and J 5 bases, with 13 bases left between them. The CDR3 runs to 15 residues. CDR1 is MGHRA, CDR2 YSYEKL, per germline. This CDR3 reads CASSQERQNNEKLFF. CDR3 nucleotide sequence: TGCGCCAGCAGCCAGGAGAGACAGAACAATGAAAAACTGTTTTTT.

Remarks on this clonotype: One base away lies a much larger clone, so this may be a sequencing read error. The chain joins TRBV4-1 to TRBJ1-2, with D perhaps matching TRBD1 (6 bases). Germline CDR1 MGHRA, CDR2 YSYEKL. There are 14 residues in the CDR3. The CDR3 DNA is TGCGCCAGCAGCCAAGAGTCAGGGGTTTATGGCTGCACCTTC. Translated: CASSQESGVYGCTF.